The 27 T cell receptor beta chains presented below share a single source sample, sequenced in a study of cytomegalovirus exposure and HLA in healthy donors (TCRdb year 2017). The method behind the library was the immunoSEQ multiplex PCR assay. For the multiplex PCR, a mixture combining 60 forward primers for TCR Vbeta segments and 13 reverse primers for TCR Jbeta segments was used. This is the immuneACCESS table as TCRdb keeps it, with only in-frame sequences that have V and J called. A part of the clones is gone; compared with another copy, unresolved V genes explain less than half, and the rest is unexplained. For this sample there are around 230,000 clones; 82% appear just once. Clones ranked in the top ten supply roughly 5.5% of the sample. Sequencing used PBMCs. The receptors were gathered from a man between 40 and 49 years old in good health and CMV-seropositive.

The V call is TRBV19, the J call TRBJ2-1, with TRBD2 as a possible D gene (6 bases). The CDR3 sequence is 15 residues long. In germline, CDR1 is LNHDA, CDR2 SQIVND (reference sequence). V was shortened by 8 bases and J by 3 bases, with 17 bases between the two germline ends. CDR3 DNA sequence: TGTGCCAGTCGGGGACGCGGGGAGAACTACAATGAGCAGTTCTTC. Translating gives CASRGRGENYNEQFF.

The rearrangement uses TRBV4-1 and TRBJ1-1; maybe TRBD1 (6 bases). Germline V gives CDR1 MGHRA, CDR2 YSYEKL. Trimming left V 4 bases short and J 3 bases short, with 24 bases between. The CDR3 consists of 18 residues. The CDR3 region is CASSPPRGHPEGDTEAFF. CDR3 DNA: TGCGCCAGCAGCCCCCCCCGGGGACATCCCGAAGGGGACACTGAAGCTTTCTTT.

V is TRBV7-6 and J is TRBJ1-4; D possibly corresponds to TRBD1 (5 bases). V gave up 2 bases and J gave up 0 bases, with 10 bases separating them. The CDR3 covers 16 residues. The germline CDR1 and CDR2 sequences are SGHVS and FNYEAQ. The CDR3 protein is CASSLRGGATNEKLFF. The CDR3 bases are TGTGCCAGCAGCTTACGAGGAGGGGCAACTAATGAAAAACTGTTTTTT.

This clone has a handful of counts. Other DNA sequences within the sample encode an identical CDR3. V usage is TRBV19 and J usage is TRBJ1-1; D remains unclear. V was trimmed by 1 base and J by 7 bases, leaving 7 bases between them. There are 12 residues in the CDR3. Looked up from germline, CDR1 is LNHDA and CDR2 is SQIVND (reference sequence). In nucleotides, the CDR3 is TGTGCCAGTAGTATAGGGGAGCTTGAAGCTTTCTTT. Its translation: CASSIGELEAFF.

The chain combines TRBV18 with TRBJ1-5; D might be TRBD1 (5 bases). V shed 3 bases and J shed 5 bases, with 11 bases lying between them. The germline V gene encodes CDR1 KGHSH and CDR2 LQKENI. The CDR3 extends over 14 amino acids. The CDR3 sequence is CASSPARDYQPQHF. For the CDR3, the DNA is TGTGCCAGCTCACCCGCCAGGGACTATCAGCCCCAGCATTTT.

This clone was observed a few times. V usage is TRBV11-2 and J usage is TRBJ2-7, with D perhaps TRBD2 (6 bases). The CDR3 totals 15 residues. Trimming took off 3 bases at V and 3 bases at J, with 15 bases between the two ends. Germline V CDR1 and CDR2: SGHAT, FQNNGV. CDR3 DNA: TGTGCCAGCAGCTTGGGCCAGGGAGGCTACTACGAGCAGTACTTC. Encoded protein: CASSLGQGGYYEQYF.

This clone was detected a few times. The genes are TRBV19 and TRBJ2-7; TRBD2 matches at 8 bases. Losses at the gene ends were 6 bases for V and 3 bases for J; bases not matched to a gene: 4. The CDR3 contains 13 residues. Per the germline V gene, CDR1 is LNHDA and CDR2 is SQIVND (reference sequence). The CDR3 sequence: CASRPRGGYEQYF. CDR3 bases: TGTGCCAGTAGACCCCGGGGGGGCTACGAGCAGTACTTC.

J is TRBJ1-2 and V is TRBV7-8; 8 bases align to TRBD1. Losses at the gene ends were 5 bases for V and 5 bases for J; bases not matched to a gene: 4. Germline V gene data show CDR1 as SGHVS and CDR2 as FQNEAQ. The CDR3 covers 13 residues. CDR3 sequence: CASSPQGAYGYTF. CDR3 coding DNA: TGTGCCAGCAGCCCTCAGGGGGCATATGGCTACACCTTC.

In its sample, this clone was seen once. In DNA, the CDR3 is TGTGCCAGCAGTGAAAGGGGGCCCAATCAGCCCCAGCATTTT. Residues: CASSERGPNQPQHF. The genes are TRBV2 and TRBJ1-5; 7 bases align to TRBD1. CDR3 length equals 14 residues. V lost 2 bases, J lost 3 bases, and 1 base stayed unmatched. Looked up from germline, CDR1 is SNHLY and CDR2 is FYNNEI.

This clone was counted between two and nine times. The gene calls are TRBV28 and TRBJ1-4; D is unresolved. This CDR3 has 13 amino acids. V was clipped by 2 bases and J by 4 bases, with 5 bases between them. Germline V gene data show CDR1 as MDHEN and CDR2 as SYDVKM. CDR3 sequence reads: CASSLAGNEKLFF. The CDR3 DNA sequence: TGTGCCAGCAGTTTAGCGGGTAATGAAAAACTGTTTTTT.

As for this clone: The DNA is left out, because the CDR3 cannot be placed on it with certainty; the CDR3 is given as TCRdb lists it. The rearrangement uses TRBV29-1 and TRBJ2-3; the DNA was not compared with TRBD2, the D call given in the table. Germline loops: CDR1 SQVTM, CDR2 ANQGSEA. Ends included, the CDR3 has 10 residues. This CDR3 is CSVGWGAGVF.

This chain links TRBV11-1 with TRBJ2-7, with D tentatively TRBD1 (5 bases). This CDR3 contains 14 residues. Trimming left V 2 bases short and J 4 bases short, with 12 bases between. Germline values: CDR1 SGHAT, CDR2 FQDESV (reference sequence). DNA of the CDR3: TGTGCCAGCAGCTTAACCCAGGGTTCATACGAGCAGTACTTC. Its translation: CASSLTQGSYEQYF.

The rearrangement links TRBV20-1 to TRBJ2-1; D perhaps matches TRBD2 (6 bases). The CDR3 runs 11 residues. Trimming cost V 6 bases and J 7 bases, with 10 bases left between them. Germline lookup yields CDR1 DFQATT and CDR2 SNEGSKA (reference sequence). The CDR3 region is CSATSLNEQFF. The CDR3 DNA reads as TGCAGTGCGACTAGTCTGAATGAGCAGTTCTTC.

This clone was seen more than once but under ten times. The chain couples TRBV6-5 to TRBJ1-2, with 12 bases aligning to TRBD1. Germline V gene data show CDR1 as MNHEY and CDR2 as SVGAGI. This CDR3 has 16 amino acids. The ends lost 4 bases at V and 8 bases at J; junction bases unmatched: 11. The CDR3 region has the DNA TGTGCCAGCAGTTCTCTCCGGGACAGGGGGCGCAGGGGCTACACCTTC. As protein: CASSSLRDRGRRGYTF.

This clone was seen only a few times. Within the sample, other DNA sequences also encode this same CDR3. The rearrangement uses TRBV7-9 and TRBJ1-1; TRBD1 might be the D (5 bases). CDR3 size: 14 residues. Germline CDR1 and CDR2: SEHNR and FQNEAQ (reference sequence). V was trimmed by 5 bases and J by 1 base, leaving 11 bases between them. The CDR3 sequence: CASSPSGGNTEAFF. CDR3 sequence (DNA): TGTGCCAGCAGCCCCTCGGGGGGGAACACTGAAGCTTTCTTT.

The V gene is TRBV6-5, the J gene TRBJ2-1; 7 bases fit TRBD1. Germline-derived CDR1 and CDR2 are MNHEY and SVGAGI. V shed 2 bases and J 5 bases; nucleotides not matched to a gene: 3. The CDR3 loop spans 14 amino acids. DNA of the CDR3: TGTGCCAGCAGTTACCCGGGACAGAACAATGAGCAGTTCTTC. It yields the protein CASSYPGQNNEQFF.

J is TRBJ1-1 and V is TRBV19; maybe TRBD1 (5 bases). Trimming removed 8 bases from V and 1 base from J, with 11 bases in between. CDR3 length: 13 amino acids. The germline gives CDR1 LNHDA, CDR2 SQIVND (reference sequence). Written as DNA, the CDR3 is TGTGCCAGTGGGGCGAGACAGAACACTGAAGCTTTCTTT. Translated, it gives CASGARQNTEAFF.

The rearrangement links TRBV5-1 to TRBJ1-2; possibly TRBD1 for D (6 bases). CDR1 SGHRS and CDR2 YFSETQ come from the germline V gene. Trimming left V 4 bases short and J 6 bases short, with 16 bases between. The CDR3 runs to 14 residues. The CDR3 reads CASSLTTGLDGYTF. The CDR3 bases are TGCGCCAGCAGCCTTACCACAGGGTTGGATGGCTACACCTTC.

The chain combines TRBV12-5 with TRBJ2-3, with D maybe TRBD2 (5 bases). The CDR3 totals 14 residues. Germline V gene sequence: CDR1 LGHNT, CDR2 FRNRAP. V lost 1 base and J lost 4, with 9 bases in between. In nucleotides, the CDR3 is TGTGCTAGTGGTTTGGGAGCGGCCCCAGATACGCAGTATTTT. Translating gives CASGLGAAPDTQYF.

The rearrangement uses TRBV7-2 and TRBJ2-1; 7 positions match TRBD2. This CDR3 contains 15 residues. Trimming took 1 base from V and 7 from J; bases not matched to a gene: 7. Germline CDR1 is SGHTA and CDR2 is FQGNSA. This CDR3 reads CASSLVVGGPNEQFF. The CDR3 bases are TGTGCCAGCAGCTTAGTGGTGGGAGGGCCTAATGAGCAGTTCTTC.

The chain recombines TRBV7-6 with TRBJ2-6, with 11 positions matching TRBD1. The J segment lost 1 base and the V segment lost 5 bases, leaving 10 bases of the junction unmatched. CDR1 is SGHVS, CDR2 FNYEAQ, per germline. The CDR3 totals 19 residues. CDR3 DNA sequence: TGTGCCAGCAGCGATCTTACGTGGGACAGGGGGTCTGGGGCCAACGTCCTGACTTTC. This codes for CASSDLTWDRGSGANVLTF. Full variable domain (remainder filled in from reference TRBV7-6 and TRBJ2-6): GAGVSQSPRYKVTKRGQDVALRCDPISGHVSLYWYRQALGQGPEFLTYFNYEAQQDKSGLPNDRFSAERPEGSISTLTIQRTEQRDSAMYRCASSDLTWDRGSGANVLTFGAGSRLTVL.

The rearrangement uses TRBV6-5 and TRBJ1-5, with D possibly matching TRBD1 (6 bases). The V and J ends lost 5 bases and 4 bases respectively, with 9 bases between them. Germline V CDR1 and CDR2: MNHEY, SVGAGI. The CDR3 extends over 13 amino acids. In DNA form, the CDR3 reads TGTGCCAGCAGTCCAACAGGGAATCAGCCCCAGCATTTT. This sequence encodes CASSPTGNQPQHF.

This clone occurred a few times. The chain combines TRBV5-1 with TRBJ2-1, with 9 bases that match TRBD2. The CDR3 extends over 16 amino acids. Germline lookup yields CDR1 SGHRS and CDR2 YFSETQ. The J segment lost 2 bases and the V segment lost 4 bases, leaving 7 bases of the junction unmatched. The CDR3 sequence is CASSPRTSDTYNEQFF. DNA of the CDR3: TGCGCCAGCAGCCCCAGGACTAGCGACACCTACAATGAGCAGTTCTTC.

Note on this clone: One end of the junction does not line up with germline, which may come from a read error. The gene calls are TRBV7-9 and TRBJ2-5, with 7 bases lining up with TRBD1. The CDR3 is 13 residues long. Per the germline V gene, CDR1 is SEHNR and CDR2 is FQNEAQ (reference sequence). The CDR3 coding sequence is TGTTCCAGCAGCTCGACAGGGCCCGAGACCCAGTACTTC. Its translation is CSSSSTGPETQYF.

This clone was observed a few times. The chain recombines TRBV27 with TRBJ1-2, with D possibly TRBD1 on 5 matching bases. Trimming shortened V by 2 bases and J by 8 bases, and 15 bases separated the two germline ends. CDR1 is MNHEY and CDR2 is SMNVEV in the germline V gene (reference sequence). The CDR3 is 14 amino acids. The chain's CDR3 is CASSLAGLGDGYTF. The CDR3 nucleotides read TGTGCCAGCAGTTTAGCGGGGCTTGGGGACGGCTACACCTTC.

The V call is TRBV5-6, the J call TRBJ1-1, with 7 positions matching TRBD1. With 2 bases clipped from V and 6 bases from J, the junction kept 10 bases outside the gene matches. Germline V CDR1 and CDR2: SGHDT, YYEEEE. The CDR3 is 15 amino acids. Here the CDR3 DNA reads TGTGCCAGCAGCTTAGGACGGACAGGACCGCCTGAAGCTTTCTTT. Its translation: CASSLGRTGPPEAFF. Combining the CDR3 with reference TRBV5-6 and TRBJ1-1 gives the whole variable domain DAGVTQSPTHLIKTRGQQVTLRCSPKSGHDTVSWYQQALGQGPQFIFQYYEEEERQRGNFPDRFSGHQFPNYSSELNVNALLLGDSALYLCASSLGRTGPPEAFFGQGTRLTVV.

This clone was counted between two and nine times. CDR3 amino acids: CASSGGTSGKYNEQFF. Here the CDR3 DNA reads TGCGCCAGCAGTGGGGGGACTAGCGGGAAATACAATGAGCAGTTCTTC. The rearrangement links TRBV10-2 to TRBJ2-1; 13 bases are a match to TRBD2. The CDR3 contains 16 residues. Germline CDR1 is WSHSY and CDR2 is SAAADI. With V trimmed by 4 bases and J by 4 bases, 4 bases remained unmatched.